The following is a TCR beta chain sequence with its context. Antigen unknown. Every one of the donors was a Caucasian adult that lived in Nashville, Tennessee. Into CD45RA+ naive and CD45RA-negative memory subsets, the CD4+ cells were split. The source of the sample is a study of shared clonotypes between healthy human individuals. Study results and caveats: The study's rarefaction showed incomplete sorted-subset sequencing despite large depth. Among non-shared clonotypes, generation probabilities were lower than among those shared by all four donors.

Profiled with immunoSEQ multiplex PCR; TCRdb holds only in-frame clones, not every one. The sample includes 2 million to 3 million clones, 93% of them seen just once. Sequenced material: naive CD4+ T cells from PBMCs. Subset indicated: CD45RA+ positively selected. The TCR comes from a man between 18 and 35 years old in good health. Some clones in this sample may be carry-over from other donors' samples.

The CDR3 loop is CASSLTLANYGYTF. Written as DNA, the CDR3 is TGTGCCAGCAGCCTTACCCTCGCTAACTATGGCTACACCTTC. The rearrangement joins TRBV28 to TRBJ1-2; D is undetermined. Trimming removed 6 bases at V and 0 bases at J, with 11 bases between. The CDR3 spans 14 residues. Germline values: CDR1 MDHEN, CDR2 SYDVKM.